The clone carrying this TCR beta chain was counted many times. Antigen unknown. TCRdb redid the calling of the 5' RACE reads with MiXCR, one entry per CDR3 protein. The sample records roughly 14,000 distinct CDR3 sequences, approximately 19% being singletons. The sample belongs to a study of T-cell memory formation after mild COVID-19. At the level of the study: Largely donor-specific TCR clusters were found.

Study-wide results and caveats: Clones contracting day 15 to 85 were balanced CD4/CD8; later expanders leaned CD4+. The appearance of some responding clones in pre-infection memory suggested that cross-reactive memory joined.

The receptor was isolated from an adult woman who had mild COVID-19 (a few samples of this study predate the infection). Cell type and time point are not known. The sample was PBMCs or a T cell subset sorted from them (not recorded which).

The CDR3 loop is CSAIAGIYEQYF. Here the CDR3 DNA reads TGCAGTGCTATAGCGGGGATCTACGAGCAGTACTTC. This chain joins TRBV20-1 and TRBJ2-7; TRBD2 agrees at 8 bases. This CDR3 has 12 amino acids. Germline loops: CDR1 DFQATT, CDR2 SNEGSKA (reference sequence). The V and J ends lost 4 bases and 3 bases, in that order; junction bases with no gene match: 2.